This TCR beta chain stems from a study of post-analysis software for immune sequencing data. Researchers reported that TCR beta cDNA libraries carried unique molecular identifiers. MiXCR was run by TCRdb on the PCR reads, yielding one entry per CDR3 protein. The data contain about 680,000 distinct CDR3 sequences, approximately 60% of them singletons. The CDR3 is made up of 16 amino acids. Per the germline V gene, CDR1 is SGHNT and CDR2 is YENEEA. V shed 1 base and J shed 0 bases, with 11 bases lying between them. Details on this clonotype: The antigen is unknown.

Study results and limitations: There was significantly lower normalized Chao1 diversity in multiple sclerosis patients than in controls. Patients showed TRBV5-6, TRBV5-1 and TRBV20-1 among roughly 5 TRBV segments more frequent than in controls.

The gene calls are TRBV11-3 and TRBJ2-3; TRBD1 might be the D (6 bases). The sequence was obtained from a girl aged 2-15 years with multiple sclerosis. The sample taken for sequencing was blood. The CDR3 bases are TGTGCCAGCAGCTTAGTGGGCGGACAGAGCACAGATACGCAGTATTTT. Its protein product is CASSLVGGQSTDTQYF.